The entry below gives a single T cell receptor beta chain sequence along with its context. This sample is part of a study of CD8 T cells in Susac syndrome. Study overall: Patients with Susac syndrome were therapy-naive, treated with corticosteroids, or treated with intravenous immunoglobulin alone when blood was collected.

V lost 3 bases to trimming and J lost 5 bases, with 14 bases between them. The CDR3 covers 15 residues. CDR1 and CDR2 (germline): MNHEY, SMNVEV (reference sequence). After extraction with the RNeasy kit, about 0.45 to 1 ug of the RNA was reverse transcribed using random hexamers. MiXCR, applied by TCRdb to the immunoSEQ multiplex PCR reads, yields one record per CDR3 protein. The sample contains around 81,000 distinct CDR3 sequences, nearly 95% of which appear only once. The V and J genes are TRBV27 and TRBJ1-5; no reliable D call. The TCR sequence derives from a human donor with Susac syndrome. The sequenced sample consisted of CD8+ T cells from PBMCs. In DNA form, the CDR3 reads TGTGCCAGCAGTTTTTTAGGGCTGATGGATCAGCCCCAGCATTTT. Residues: CASSFLGLMDQPQHF.